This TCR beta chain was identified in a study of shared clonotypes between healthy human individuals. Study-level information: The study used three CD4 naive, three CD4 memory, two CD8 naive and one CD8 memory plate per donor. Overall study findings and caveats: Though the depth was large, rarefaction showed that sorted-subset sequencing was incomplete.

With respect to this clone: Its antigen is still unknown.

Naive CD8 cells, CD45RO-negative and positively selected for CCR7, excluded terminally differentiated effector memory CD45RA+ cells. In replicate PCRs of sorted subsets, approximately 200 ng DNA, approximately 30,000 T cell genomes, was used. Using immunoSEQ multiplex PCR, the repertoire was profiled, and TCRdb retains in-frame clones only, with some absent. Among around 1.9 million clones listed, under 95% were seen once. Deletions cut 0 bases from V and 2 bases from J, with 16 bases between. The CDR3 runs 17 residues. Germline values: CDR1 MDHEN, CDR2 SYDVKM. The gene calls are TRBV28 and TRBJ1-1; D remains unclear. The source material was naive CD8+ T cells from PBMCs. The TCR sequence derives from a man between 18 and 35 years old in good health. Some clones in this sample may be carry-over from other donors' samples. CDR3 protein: CASSLWESRVGNTEAFF. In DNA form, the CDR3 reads TGTGCCAGCAGTTTATGGGAAAGCCGGGTAGGCAACACTGAAGCTTTCTTT.